Each of the 7 T cell receptor beta chains below was sequenced from the same sample in a study of blood T cell repertoires in COVID-19 (dated by TCRdb to between 2020 and 2021). The method behind the library was the immunoSEQ multiplex PCR assay. Sourced from immuneACCESS, this table was stored by TCRdb with only in-frame sequences that have V and J called. A share of the clones is absent; for the studies checked, an unresolved V gene accounts for under half, and the remainder has no known explanation. Recorded for this sample are approximately 280,000 clones; approximately 90% of them occurred a single time. About 5% of the sample is taken by the ten largest. Source material: peripheral blood. These receptors were obtained from a man aged 35 to 55 with acute or convalescent COVID-19.

The chain recombines TRBV2 with TRBJ1-3; no definite D call. From germline, CDR1 is SNHLY and CDR2 FYNNEI. V dropped 5 bases and J dropped 3 bases, with 14 bases sitting between them. The CDR3 has 15 residues. CDR3 sequence reads: CASSYRGMGGNTIYF. CDR3 bases: TGTGCCAGCAGTTACCGGGGAATGGGTGGAAACACCATATATTTT.

The chain has TRBV5-6 and TRBJ1-2; 8 bases are shared with TRBD1. In germline, CDR1 is SGHDT, CDR2 YYEEEE. This CDR3 has 13 amino acids. Trimming took 2 bases from V and 8 from J; bases not matched to a gene: 5. This CDR3 reads CASSFGQGRGYTF. The CDR3 DNA is TGTGCCAGCAGCTTCGGACAGGGCAGGGGCTACACCTTC.

This clone occurred once. The missing conserved phenylalanine or tryptophan at the end of this CDR3 makes a read error likely. The limits of the CDR3 on the DNA are not certain, so only TCRdb's listed CDR3 is given. V is TRBV5-3 and J is TRBJ1-4; the listed D gene, TRBD1, was not tested against the DNA. TRBV5-3 is annotated as an ORF whose role is uncertain. The CDR3 comprises 9 residues, both ends counted. CDR3 region: CARSSGQGD.

The J gene is TRBJ1-2, the V gene TRBV5-1; 7 bases match TRBD1. This CDR3 contains 16 residues. The V gene's germline CDR1 is SGHRS and CDR2 YFSETQ. V was pared by 0 bases and J by 4 bases, with 9 bases of the junction left unmatched. This CDR3 reads CASSLEGASPVYGYTF. DNA of the CDR3: TGCGCCAGCAGCTTGGAGGGGGCGTCTCCCGTCTATGGCTACACCTTC.

This rearrangement joins TRBV3-1 (or the pseudogene TRBV3-2) to TRBJ1-1; tentative D call: TRBD1 (5 bases). Germline V CDR1 and CDR2: LGHDT, YNNKEL (reference sequence). This CDR3 has 13 residues. V lost 3 bases and J lost 8, with 13 bases in between. The CDR3 is CASSQGLQEEAFF. The CDR3 DNA reads as TGTGCCAGCAGCCAGGGACTACAGGAGGAAGCTTTCTTT.

This chain connects TRBV12-3 or TRBV12-4 to TRBJ1-1; the D is unclear. This CDR3 region has 13 residues. V was shortened by 2 bases and J by 1 base, with 5 bases between the two germline ends. The CDR3 DNA is TGTGCCAGCAGTTTATACGGGAACACTGAAGCTTTCTTT. Translation gives CASSLYGNTEAFF.

The V and J genes are TRBV18 and TRBJ1-2; D remains ambiguous. The CDR3 extends over 14 amino acids. CDR1 and CDR2 (germline): KGHSH, LQKENI. Trimming shortened V by 5 bases and J by 8 bases, and 18 bases separated the two germline ends. This chain's CDR3 is CASSDQRAILGYTF. The CDR3 DNA reads TGTGCCAGCTCAGACCAGAGGGCGATTTTAGGCTACACCTTC.